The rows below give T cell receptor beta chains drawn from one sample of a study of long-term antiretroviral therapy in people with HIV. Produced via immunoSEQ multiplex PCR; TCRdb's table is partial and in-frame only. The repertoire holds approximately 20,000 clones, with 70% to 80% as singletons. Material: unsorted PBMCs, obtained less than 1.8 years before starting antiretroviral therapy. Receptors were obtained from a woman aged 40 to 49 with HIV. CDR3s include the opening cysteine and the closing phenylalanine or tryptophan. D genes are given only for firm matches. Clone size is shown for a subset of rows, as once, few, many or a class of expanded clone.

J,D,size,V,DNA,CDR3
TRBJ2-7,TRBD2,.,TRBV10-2,TGCGCCAGCACCCCGGGACTAGCGGGGCCCTACGAGCAGTACTTC,CASTPGLAGPYEQYF
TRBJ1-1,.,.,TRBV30,TGTGCCTGGCTGCCGGGACCCAACACTGAAGCTTTCTTT,CAWLPGPNTEAFF
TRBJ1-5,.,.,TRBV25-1,TGTGCCAGCAGTGAATCCGTTTACAATCAGCCCCAGCATTTT,CASSESVYNQPQHF
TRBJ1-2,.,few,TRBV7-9,TGTGCCAGCAGCTTCGGAGGCTACACCTTC,CASSFGGYTF
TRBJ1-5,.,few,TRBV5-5,TGTGCCAGCAGCTTATGGGGGCAGCCCCAGCATTTT,CASSLWGQPQHF
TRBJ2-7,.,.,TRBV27,TGTGCCAGCAGTCTTGACTGGACACTTTCCTACGAGCAGTACTTC,CASSLDWTLSYEQYF
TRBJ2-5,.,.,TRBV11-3,TGTGCCAGCAGCCTACCCCAAGAGACCCAGTACTTC,CASSLPQETQYF
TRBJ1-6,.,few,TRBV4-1,TGCGCCAGCAGCCCCGGGGGGTATAATTCACCCCTCCACTTT,CASSPGGYNSPLHF
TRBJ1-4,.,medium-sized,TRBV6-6,TGTGCCAGCAGTAACACATATGAAAAACTGTTTTTT,CASSNTYEKLFF
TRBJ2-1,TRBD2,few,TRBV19,TGTGCCAGTAGTATAGTAAGGAGCGGGGGTAACAATGAGCAGTTCTTC,CASSIVRSGGNNEQFF
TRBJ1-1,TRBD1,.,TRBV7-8,TGTGCCAGCAGCCGCAGGGGGCAAGACACTGAAGCTTTCTTT,CASSRRGQDTEAFF
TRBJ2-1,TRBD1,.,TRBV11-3,TGTGCCAGCAGCCCTGGGACAGCGACAAACAATGAGCAGTTCTTC,CASSPGTATNNEQFF
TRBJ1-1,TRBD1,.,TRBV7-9,TGTGCCAGCAGCTTAGTGGGCAGGGGGTTAGATGAAGCTTTCTTT,CASSLVGRGLDEAFF
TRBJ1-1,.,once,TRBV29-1,TGCAGCGTGGCGGGACAAGGGAACACTGAAGCTTTCTTT,CSVAGQGNTEAFF
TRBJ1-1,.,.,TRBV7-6,TGTGCCAGCAGCTTAGGAATCGGGGGGTTCACGAACACTGAAGCTTTCTTT,CASSLGIGGFTNTEAFF
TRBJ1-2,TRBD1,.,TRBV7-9,TGTGCCAGCACCACAGGGACAGGGCAATATGGCTACACCTTC,CASTTGTGQYGYTF